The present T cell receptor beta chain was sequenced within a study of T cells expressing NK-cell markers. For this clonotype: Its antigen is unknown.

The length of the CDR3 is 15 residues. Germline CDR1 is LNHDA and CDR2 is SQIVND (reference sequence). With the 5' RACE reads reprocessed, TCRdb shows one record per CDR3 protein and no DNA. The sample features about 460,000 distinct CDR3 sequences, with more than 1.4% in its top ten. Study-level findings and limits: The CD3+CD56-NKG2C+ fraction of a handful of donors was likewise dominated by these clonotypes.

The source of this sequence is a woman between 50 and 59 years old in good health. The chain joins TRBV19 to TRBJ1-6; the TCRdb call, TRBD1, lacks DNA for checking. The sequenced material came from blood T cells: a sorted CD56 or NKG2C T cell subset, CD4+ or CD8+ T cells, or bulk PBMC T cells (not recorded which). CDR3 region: CASSIGTGSLVVLHF.